In this sample, the clone carrying this T cell receptor beta chain turned up many times. No antigen is known for it. Construction of TCR beta libraries relied on iRepertoire HTBI primers and on Arm-PCR targeting CDR3 regions. MiXCR was run by TCRdb on the multiplex PCR reads, yielding one entry per CDR3 protein. Found here are 200,000 to 250,000 distinct CDR3 sequences, about 19% of them singletons; the top ten hold approximately 14%. This sample is part of a study of regulatory T cells in long-lasting Graves disease. Overall study: Graves' cases, newly diagnosed, had used antithyroid drugs under 3 months. Notes on the study in general: Comparison showed that persistent patients shared more public clonotypes (fewer than 3,000) than new patients (966). TRBV28, TRBJ1-2 and TRBJ2-5 were favored in persistent disease.

Time point denoted: newly diagnosed GD, antithyroid drugs for less than 3 months. RNA from PBMCs was the source of the TCR library. Per the germline V gene, CDR1 is LGHDT and CDR2 is YNNKEL (reference sequence). This CDR3 has 15 residues. Trimming removed 5 bases at V and 7 bases at J, with 18 bases between. The origin of this receptor is a female donor with Graves disease. This sequence joins TRBV3-1 and TRBJ1-3; the D gene is possibly TRBD1 (5 bases). Here the sequenced sample was peripheral blood mononuclear cells (PBMCs), taken at new diagnosis, from a patient treated with antithyroid drugs. CDR3 sequence: CASSGPRARGNTIYF. CDR3 DNA: TGTGCCAGCAGCGGCCCCCGGGCCCGGGGGAACACCATATATTTT. The full variable domain, completed using reference TRBV3-1 and TRBJ1-3, is DTAVSQTPKYLVTQMGNDKSIKCEQNLGHDTMYWYKQDSKKFLKIMFSYNNKELIINETVPNRFSPKSPDKAHLNLHINSLELGDSAVYFCASSGPRARGNTIYFGEGSWLTVV.